The source of this T cell receptor beta chain is a study of T-cell reconstitution after alpha-beta-depleted transplantation in children. Unique molecular identifiers were incorporated during preparation of the TCRbeta library. TCRdb re-derived calls from the PCR reads in MiXCR, one entry per CDR3 protein. This sample has 500,000 or so distinct CDR3 sequences, with about 30% found just once. Deletions cut 7 bases from V and 1 base from J, with 13 bases between. This CDR3 has 15 amino acids. This clonotype was seen more than once but under ten times. The specimen was PBMCs from the stem cell graft donor, collected from the stem cell graft. The V call is TRBV12-3 or TRBV12-4, the J call TRBJ2-2; D might be TRBD2 (5 bases). This clonotype was sampled from a human donor who donated a stem cell graft to a child with aplastic anemia. For the CDR3, the DNA is TGTGCCAGCACGTTACGGGGAGTGAACACCGGGGAGCTGTTTTTT. Its protein product is CASTLRGVNTGELFF.